The 21 T cell receptor beta chains given below trace back to one sample, sequenced in a study of T cell responses to AZD1222 COVID-19 vaccine. Profiling relied on immunoSEQ multiplex PCR, and the TCRdb table lists in-frame clones only, not all of them. The repertoire holds about 100,000 clones, with about 90% as singletons. The specimen was peripheral blood, collected 28 days after the second AZD1222 dose. The receptor set was obtained from an adult who received the AZD1222 COVID-19 vaccine.

The rearrangement uses TRBV12-5 and TRBJ2-1, with D possibly TRBD2 on 5 matching bases. With 0 bases removed from V and 0 bases from J, the gap between germline ends came to 12 bases. The CDR3 has 17 amino acids. In germline, CDR1 is LGHNT, CDR2 FRNRAP. The CDR3 here is CASGLVKASNSYNEQFF. The CDR3 nucleotides are TGTGCTAGTGGTTTGGTAAAGGCTAGCAACTCCTACAATGAGCAGTTCTTC.

V is TRBV6-2 or TRBV6-3 and J is TRBJ2-1; D is undetermined. There are 11 residues in the CDR3. Between the trimmed V and J ends, which lost 5 bases and 9 bases, there was a span of 8 bases. Germline values: CDR1 MNHEY, CDR2 SVGEGT. In DNA form, the CDR3 reads TGTGCCAGCAGTCCACGATCTGAGCAGTTCTTC. Translating gives CASSPRSEQFF.

The chain is built from TRBV27 and TRBJ2-5; TRBD1 matches 9 bases. Looked up from germline, CDR1 is MNHEY and CDR2 is SMNVEV (reference sequence). V lost 6 bases to trimming and J lost 5 bases; unmatched junction nucleotides: 4. This CDR3 is 13 amino acids long. As DNA, the CDR3 is TGTGCCAGCAGCAGGACAGGGGAGGAGACCCAGTACTTC. As protein: CASSRTGEETQYF.

This chain joins TRBV3-1 (or the pseudogene TRBV3-2) and TRBJ2-3; D is unclear. There are 12 residues in the CDR3. From germline, CDR1 is LGHDT and CDR2 YNNKEL (reference sequence). Trimming shortened V by 4 bases and J by 5 bases, and 7 bases separated the two germline ends. The CDR3 sequence: CASSLLGDTQYF. Here the CDR3 DNA reads TGTGCCAGCAGCCTATTGGGAGATACGCAGTATTTT.

V gene TRBV14 combines with J gene TRBJ1-1; the D is unclear. Germline-derived CDR1 and CDR2 are SGHDN and FVKESK. The V end was cut by 2 bases, the J end by 4 bases, with 11 bases between. The CDR3 runs to 14 residues. CDR3 in amino acids: CASSQLEWGTEAFF. The CDR3 DNA reads TGTGCCAGCAGCCAACTTGAGTGGGGCACTGAAGCTTTCTTT. Based on the CDR3 plus reference TRBV14 and TRBJ1-1, the full variable domain is EAGVTQFPSHSVIEKGQTVTLRCDPISGHDNLYWYRRVMGKEIKFLLHFVKESKQDESGMPNNRFLAERTGGTYSTLKVQPAELEDSGVYFCASSQLEWGTEAFFGQGTRLTVV.

This rearrangement joins TRBV24-1 to TRBJ2-2, with D possibly being TRBD1 (5 bases). There are 14 residues in the CDR3. Germline V CDR1 and CDR2: KGHDR, SFDVKD. V shed 3 bases and J shed 2 bases, with 6 bases lying between them. The CDR3 nucleotides read TGTGCCACCAGTGATGACAGCAACACCGGGGAGCTGTTTTTT. This codes for CATSDDSNTGELFF.

Only a few counts were recorded for this clone. The V call is TRBV6-5, the J call TRBJ1-1; the match to TRBD1 covers 8 bases. Trimming at V came to 5 bases and at J to 1 base, leaving 6 bases not matched to a gene. The CDR3 loop spans 15 amino acids. Germline V lookup: CDR1 MNHEY, CDR2 SVGAGI. This CDR3 is CASSPDRVGNTEAFF. CDR3 nucleotide sequence: TGTGCCAGCAGTCCGGACAGGGTAGGGAACACTGAAGCTTTCTTT.

The chain joins TRBV19 to TRBJ2-2, with D possibly matching TRBD1 (8 bases). The CDR3 extends over 15 amino acids. Germline V gene lookup returns CDR1 LNHDA and CDR2 SQIVND (reference sequence). Trimming left V 5 bases short and J 4 bases short, with 14 bases between. Here the CDR3 reads CASSLTGGGTGELFF. CDR3 nucleotides: TGTGCCAGTAGTCTCACAGGGGGGGGCACCGGGGAGCTGTTTTTT.

The chain carries TRBV7-6 and TRBJ2-7; 7 bases line up with TRBD1. J lost 4 bases, V lost 2 bases, and 8 bases had no gene match. The CDR3 runs to 15 residues. The V gene's germline CDR1 is SGHVS and CDR2 FNYEAQ. The CDR3: CASSLSDKGAYEQYF. The CDR3 nucleotides read TGTGCCAGCAGCTTATCGGATAAGGGGGCATACGAGCAGTACTTC.

As for this clone: Mismatch with germline at one junction end may stem from a read error. This chain links TRBV7-7 with TRBJ2-5; D may be TRBD1 or TRBD2 (5 bases each). The CDR3 contains 16 residues. Germline loops: CDR1 SSHAT, CDR2 FNYEAQ (reference sequence). CDR3: CASSLEGPGVAETQYF. The CDR3 DNA follows: TGTGCTAGCAGCTTAGAGGGACCGGGTGTGGCAGAGACCCAGTACTTC.

The chain carries TRBV6-2 or TRBV6-3 and TRBJ2-7, with D possibly matching TRBD2 (5 bases). Germline CDR1 and CDR2: MNHEY and SVGEGT. The V and J ends lost 5 bases and 3 bases respectively, with 14 bases between them. CDR3 length equals 14 residues. CDR3 amino acids: CASSPHDYIYEQYF. CDR3 nucleotide sequence: TGTGCCAGCAGTCCCCACGACTATATCTACGAGCAGTACTTC.

The rearrangement joins TRBV6-5 to TRBJ2-7; 10 bases align to TRBD2. Germline V CDR1 and CDR2: MNHEY, SVGAGI. Trimming removed 0 bases from V and 6 bases from J; junction bases left unmatched: 5. The length of the CDR3 is 15 residues. This CDR3 is CASSYSSLAGVEQYF. CDR3 nucleotide sequence: TGTGCCAGCAGTTACTCCTCCCTAGCGGGGGTCGAGCAGTACTTC.

V is TRBV7-9 and J is TRBJ1-3; TRBD1 agrees at 7 bases. Germline-derived CDR1 and CDR2 are SEHNR and FQNEAQ (reference sequence). The trim removed 5 bases at V and 4 bases at J, leaving 5 bases unmatched. The CDR3 length is 14 residues. The CDR3 reads CASSPTGYGNTIYF. As DNA, the CDR3 is TGTGCCAGCAGCCCGACAGGGTACGGAAACACCATATATTTT. Full variable domain (remainder filled in from reference TRBV7-9 and TRBJ1-3): DTGVSQNPRHKITKRGQNVTFRCDPISEHNRLYWYRQTLGQGPEFLTYFQNEAQLEKSRLLSDRFSAERPKGSFSTLEIQRTEQGDSAMYLCASSPTGYGNTIYFGEGSWLTVV.

The chain couples TRBV19 to TRBJ1-1; maybe TRBD1 (6 bases). Germline lookup yields CDR1 LNHDA and CDR2 SQIVND (reference sequence). The length of the CDR3 is 16 residues. V lost 5 bases to trimming and J lost 5 bases, with 21 bases between them. CDR3 sequence reads: CASSVRSTGRWTEAFF. The CDR3 DNA sequence: TGTGCCAGTAGTGTACGTTCGACAGGCCGATGGACTGAAGCTTTCTTT.

This sequence joins TRBV7-8 and TRBJ1-3; a weak D match, TRBD1 (6 bases). The V gene's germline CDR1 is SGHVS and CDR2 FQNEAQ. The CDR3 spans 16 residues. Deletions cut 1 base from V and 6 bases from J, with 16 bases between. This CDR3 is CASSLVVRQGKNTIYF. The CDR3 region has the DNA TGTGCCAGCAGCTTAGTTGTTCGGCAGGGGAAAAACACCATATATTTT.

This chain connects TRBV7-9 to TRBJ2-2; D might be TRBD2 (6 bases). V was clipped by 3 bases and J by 5 bases, with 10 bases between them. The length of the CDR3 is 14 residues. The germline gives CDR1 SEHNR, CDR2 FQNEAQ (reference sequence). CDR3 sequence (DNA): TGTGCCAGCAGCTTCGGGACTTTAACCGGGGAGCTGTTTTTT. Its protein is CASSFGTLTGELFF.

V and J are TRBV7-2 and TRBJ2-7, with 12 bases fitting TRBD2. After removal of 0 bases from V and 5 bases from J, the junction contained 11 bases not matched to a gene. Germline lookup yields CDR1 SGHTA and CDR2 FQGNSA. The length of the CDR3 is 18 residues. The CDR3 reads CASSLALASGRASDEQYF. The CDR3 DNA follows: TGTGCCAGCAGCTTAGCCCTTGCTAGCGGGAGGGCCTCGGACGAGCAGTACTTC.

V usage is TRBV5-1 and J usage is TRBJ1-5, with a weak D call TRBD1 (5 bases). Germline V CDR1 and CDR2: SGHRS, YFSETQ. The CDR3 length is 15 residues. Trimming stripped 5 bases from V and 0 bases from J, with 12 bases between. CDR3 loop: CASSFNGHSNQPQHF. CDR3 DNA: TGCGCCAGCAGTTTCAATGGACATAGCAATCAGCCCCAGCATTTT.

This clone was seen a handful of times. V gene TRBV7-3 combines with J gene TRBJ2-1, with 11 positions matching TRBD2. Germline values: CDR1 SGHTA, CDR2 FQGTGA. After removal of 1 base from V and 8 bases from J, the junction contained 4 bases not matched to a gene. The CDR3 loop spans 15 amino acids. CDR3: CASSLSPGLADEQFF. The CDR3 region has the DNA TGTGCCAGCAGCTTAAGCCCGGGACTAGCGGATGAGCAGTTCTTC.

J is TRBJ2-7 and V is TRBV30; the match to TRBD1 covers 8 bases. Looked up from germline, CDR1 is GTSNPN and CDR2 is SVGIG (reference sequence). CDR3 length equals 15 residues. Trimming cost V 0 bases and J 1 base; bases outside gene matches: 5. The CDR3 spells CAWSVRDRGSYEQYF. The CDR3 nucleotides are TGTGCCTGGAGTGTTAGAGACAGGGGTTCCTACGAGCAGTACTTC.

The rearrangement uses TRBV7-8 and TRBJ2-1; 9 bases fit TRBD2. V gave up 5 bases and J gave up 0 bases; unmatched junction bases: 5. The CDR3 loop spans 16 amino acids. The germline gives CDR1 SGHVS, CDR2 FQNEAQ. The CDR3 bases are TGTGCCAGCAGCAGAGCGGGGGGTAGCTCCTACAATGAGCAGTTCTTC. Protein: CASSRAGGSSYNEQFF.